The next 31 T cell receptor beta chains were all read from a single sample in a study of cytomegalovirus exposure and HLA in healthy donors. The PCR used 60 Vbeta and 13 Jbeta primers. Measured with immunoSEQ multiplex PCR; TCRdb has only the in-frame clones, and not every one. This sample has roughly 200,000 clones, with less than 85% found just once. Input material: PBMCs. These TCRs come from a girl between 5 and 17 years old in good health and CMV-seropositive.

The gene calls are TRBV6-5 and TRBJ1-3, with no clear D. The length of the CDR3 is 15 residues. Trimming took 2 bases from V and 3 from J, leaving 11 bases between them. Germline-derived CDR1 and CDR2 are MNHEY and SVGAGI. The CDR3: CASSYAQDGGNTIYF. The CDR3 region has the DNA TGTGCCAGCAGTTACGCCCAGGATGGTGGAAACACCATATATTTT.

V gene TRBV19 combines with J gene TRBJ1-5, with D possibly TRBD1 on 6 matching bases. V was shortened by 6 bases and J by 4 bases, with 16 bases between the two germline ends. CDR1 is LNHDA and CDR2 is SQIVND in the germline V gene (reference sequence). This CDR3 is built from 15 residues. CDR3 in amino acids: CASRDSLLSNQPQHF. The CDR3 DNA follows: TGTGCCAGTAGGGACAGTCTCTTGAGTAATCAGCCCCAGCATTTT. The variable domain in full, completed from reference TRBV19 and TRBJ1-5, reads DGGITQSPKYLFRKEGQNVTLSCEQNLNHDAMYWYRQDPGQGLRLIYYSQIVNDFQKGDIAEGYSVSREKKESFPLTVTSAQKNPTAFYLCASRDSLLSNQPQHFGDGTRLSIL.

The chain combines TRBV25-1 with TRBJ2-7; the match to TRBD2 covers 9 bases. After removal of 8 bases from V and 0 bases from J, the junction contained 5 bases not matched to a gene. The CDR3 totals 14 residues. The germline gives CDR1 MGHDK, CDR2 SYGVNS. The CDR3 sequence: CASEASGASYEQYF. The CDR3 DNA sequence: TGTGCCAGCGAAGCTAGCGGGGCCTCCTACGAGCAGTACTTC.

V usage is TRBV6-1 and J usage is TRBJ2-7, with TRBD1 as a possible D gene (7 bases). Trimming left V 8 bases short and J 6 bases short, with 14 bases between. This CDR3 region has 12 residues. The germline gives CDR1 MNHNS, CDR2 SASEGT. CDR3 DNA: TGTGCCAGCGGAGGGGGCTTGCGCGAGCAGTACTTC. Translation gives CASGGGLREQYF.

The J gene is TRBJ2-2, the V gene TRBV2, with TRBD1 as a possible D gene (6 bases). Germline CDR1 and CDR2: SNHLY and FYNNEI. V lost 6 bases and J lost 0, with 20 bases in between. This CDR3 is 18 amino acids long. This CDR3 is CASSDHQGLGSNTGELFF. The CDR3 region has the DNA TGTGCCAGCAGCGACCACCAGGGGCTAGGTTCGAACACCGGGGAGCTGTTTTTT. Drawing the rest from reference TRBV2 and TRBJ2-2, the complete variable domain is EPEVTQTPSHQVTQMGQEVILRCVPISNHLYFYWYRQILGQKVEFLVSFYNNEISEKSEIFDDQFSVERPDGSNFTLKIRSTKLEDSAMYFCASSDHQGLGSNTGELFFGEGSRLTVL.

In the case of this clone: This sample also contains other DNA sequences that code for the same CDR3. This chain links TRBV6-5 with TRBJ2-7; 12 positions match TRBD2. Germline values: CDR1 MNHEY, CDR2 SVGAGI. Trimming took 2 bases from V and 1 from J; bases not matched to a gene: 0. The CDR3 is 15 residues long. The DNA of the CDR3 is TGTGCCAGCAGTTACGGGACTAGCGGGTCCTACGAGCAGTACTTC. Translation gives CASSYGTSGSYEQYF.

The V and J genes are TRBV10-3 and TRBJ1-1; weak D call: TRBD1 (6 bases). The germline gives CDR1 ENHRY, CDR2 SYGVKD. CDR3 length equals 14 residues. V gave up 3 bases and J gave up 1 base, with 9 bases separating them. This CDR3 reads CAISDRGSNTEAFF. The CDR3 DNA sequence: TGTGCCATCAGTGACAGGGGATCGAACACTGAAGCTTTCTTT.

The chain combines TRBV5-1 with TRBJ2-3, with 11 positions matching TRBD2. The CDR3 spans 18 residues. After removal of 0 bases from V and 4 bases from J, the junction contained 10 bases not matched to a gene. Germline CDR1 is SGHRS and CDR2 is YFSETQ. CDR3 DNA: TGCGCCAGCAGCTTGGCCCGAAAACTAGCGGGAGTCCCAGATACGCAGTATTTT. It specifies CASSLARKLAGVPDTQYF. Using reference TRBV5-1 and TRBJ2-3 for the parts outside the CDR3, the full variable domain is KAGVTQTPRYLIKTRGQQVTLSCSPISGHRSVSWYQQTPGQGLQFLFEYFSETQRNKGNFPGRFSGRQFSNSRSEMNVSTLELGDSALYLCASSLARKLAGVPDTQYFGPGTRLTVL.

J is TRBJ1-6 and V is TRBV7-2; maybe TRBD1 (5 bases). Trimming stripped 5 bases from V and 5 bases from J, with 16 bases between. Germline-derived CDR1 and CDR2 are SGHTA and FQGNSA. The CDR3 runs 16 residues. CDR3: CASSPTGPPDNSPLHF. In nucleotides, the CDR3 is TGTGCCAGCAGCCCCACAGGTCCCCCGGATAATTCACCCCTCCACTTT.

This sequence joins TRBV5-1 and TRBJ1-5; D possibly corresponds to TRBD1 (5 bases). With 2 bases removed from V and 5 bases from J, the gap between germline ends came to 11 bases. The CDR3 runs to 14 residues. CDR1 SGHRS and CDR2 YFSETQ come from the germline V gene. CDR3 nucleotides: TGCGCCAGCAGCTTCCAGGGCGGGGATCAGCCCCAGCATTTT. Translating gives CASSFQGGDQPQHF. The whole variable domain, filled in from reference TRBV5-1 and TRBJ1-5, reads KAGVTQTPRYLIKTRGQQVTLSCSPISGHRSVSWYQQTPGQGLQFLFEYFSETQRNKGNFPGRFSGRQFSNSRSEMNVSTLELGDSALYLCASSFQGGDQPQHFGDGTRLSIL.

This chain uses TRBV5-1 with TRBJ2-1; 16 bases align to TRBD2. The CDR3 contains 19 residues. CDR1 and CDR2 from the germline V gene are SGHRS and YFSETQ. Trimming took 4 bases from V and 0 from J; bases not matched to a gene: 7. Here the CDR3 reads CASSPRGTSGGASYNEQFF. The CDR3 region has the DNA TGCGCCAGCAGCCCAAGAGGGACTAGCGGGGGGGCCTCCTACAATGAGCAGTTCTTC.

V and J are TRBV27 and TRBJ1-6; TRBD1 might be the D (6 bases). This CDR3 has 13 residues. Germline loops: CDR1 MNHEY, CDR2 SMNVEV (reference sequence). V gave up 5 bases and J gave up 12 bases, with 14 bases separating them. The CDR3 spells CASSPGQTLPLHF. CDR3 nucleotide sequence: TGTGCCAGCAGTCCCGGACAGACATTACCCCTCCACTTT.

This clone came up a few times. The chain has TRBV5-6 and TRBJ1-5, with TRBD1 matching 7 bases. The junction had 7 bases not matched to a gene; V was cut back by 4 bases and J by 6 bases. Germline V CDR1 and CDR2: SGHDT, YYEEEE. This CDR3 spans 14 amino acids. The CDR3 nucleotides are TGTGCCAGCAGCCAGCACAGGGGAGCTCAGCCCCAGCATTTT. This encodes CASSQHRGAQPQHF.

The chain couples TRBV20-1 to TRBJ1-2, with 7 positions matching TRBD1. The CDR3 spans 11 residues. Germline CDR1 is DFQATT and CDR2 is SNEGSKA (reference sequence). V was pared by 6 bases and J by 8 bases, with 6 bases of the junction left unmatched. CDR3 DNA: TGCAGTGCCCGACAGGGAGGCGGCTACACCTTC. This gives the protein CSARQGGGYTF.

The chain recombines TRBV10-3 with TRBJ1-2; 8 nucleotides align to TRBD1. Germline lookup yields CDR1 ENHRY and CDR2 SYGVKD. CDR3 length: 17 amino acids. V dropped 5 bases and J dropped 3; count of bases not matched to a gene: 14. As DNA, the CDR3 is TGTGCCATCAGTAAACTTGGAGATGGACAGGGCGACTATGGCTACACCTTC. This sequence encodes CAISKLGDGQGDYGYTF.

This chain joins TRBV5-8 and TRBJ1-5; 8 bases are a match to TRBD1. Trimming cost V 3 bases and J 7 bases; bases outside gene matches: 3. This CDR3 region has 13 residues. Germline values: CDR1 SGHTS, CDR2 YDEGEE. CDR3 sequence reads: CASSSTGGQPQHF. CDR3 nucleotides: TGTGCCAGCAGCTCCACAGGGGGACAGCCCCAGCATTTT.

The rearrangement uses TRBV6-5 and TRBJ2-2; TRBD1 agrees at 11 bases. Trimming cost V 2 bases and J 6 bases; bases outside gene matches: 2. This CDR3 is 15 amino acids long. Per the germline V gene, CDR1 is MNHEY and CDR2 is SVGAGI. The CDR3 nucleotides read TGTGCCAGCAGTTACCAGGACAGGGGGCCCGGGGAGCTGTTTTTT. It codes for CASSYQDRGPGELFF.

The chain combines TRBV15 with TRBJ2-7, with D possibly TRBD2 on 5 matching bases. Trimming left V 0 bases short and J 3 bases short, with 9 bases between. The CDR3 contains 14 residues. The germline gives CDR1 LNHNV, CDR2 YYDKDF (reference sequence). This CDR3 reads CATSRDLGDYEQYF. DNA of the CDR3: TGTGCCACCAGCAGAGACCTGGGAGACTACGAGCAGTACTTC.

This chain uses TRBV4-1 with TRBJ2-5; 10 positions match TRBD2. V shed 3 bases and J 4 bases; nucleotides not matched to a gene: 11. The CDR3 contains 17 residues. Germline CDR1 MGHRA, CDR2 YSYEKL. The CDR3 nucleotides read TGCGCCAGCAGCCAGACCAGCGGGGGGGCAGACAGAGAGACCCAGTACTTC. Residues: CASSQTSGGADRETQYF.

V usage is TRBV7-9 and J usage is TRBJ2-1; TRBD2 matches 9 bases. Germline CDR1 reads SEHNR; CDR2 reads FQNEAQ (reference sequence). With 5 bases clipped from V and 4 bases from J, the junction kept 12 bases outside the gene matches. The CDR3 spans 17 residues. CDR3 nucleotides: TGTGCCAGCAGCCTTAGCGGGGGCCGCGGGGGGTACAATGAGCAGTTCTTC. Translating gives CASSLSGGRGGYNEQFF.

The rearrangement uses TRBV5-1 and TRBJ2-2, with 9 nucleotides matching TRBD1. The length of the CDR3 is 15 residues. V was pared by 3 bases and J by 4 bases, with 4 bases of the junction left unmatched. Germline CDR1 SGHRS, CDR2 YFSETQ. CDR3 DNA sequence: TGCGCCAGCAGCTCCGGACAGGGGTCCACCGGGGAGCTGTTTTTT. This encodes CASSSGQGSTGELFF.

This clone appeared a few times. The gene calls are TRBV9 and TRBJ2-5; no clear D. Germline-derived CDR1 and CDR2 are SGDLS and YYNGEE. V lost 0 bases and J 3 bases, leaving 9 bases between the germline ends. The CDR3 has 14 residues. This chain's CDR3 is CASSVGHLEETQYF. The CDR3 DNA follows: TGTGCCAGCAGCGTAGGGCATCTAGAAGAGACCCAGTACTTC.

This chain connects TRBV2 to TRBJ2-7, with 9 bases that match TRBD1. Trimming at V came to 6 bases and at J to 4 bases, leaving 7 bases not matched to a gene. The CDR3 runs 14 residues. Germline lookup yields CDR1 SNHLY and CDR2 FYNNEI. CDR3 sequence (DNA): TGTGCCAGCAGACTGGACAGGGGTGGGTACGAGCAGTACTTC. Its protein is CASRLDRGGYEQYF.

The genes are TRBV7-8 and TRBJ1-2; 8 nucleotides line up with TRBD1. The junction had 4 bases not matched to a gene; V was cut back by 5 bases and J by 2 bases. In germline, CDR1 is SGHVS, CDR2 FQNEAQ. The CDR3 runs to 14 residues. The CDR3, as DNA: TGTGCCAGCAGCGGGACAGGAACAAACTATGGCTACACCTTC. Protein: CASSGTGTNYGYTF.

Comments on this clone: A read error may produce the germline difference seen at one junction end. V and J are TRBV5-4 and TRBJ2-5; 11 nucleotides agree with TRBD2. Germline CDR1 SGHNT, CDR2 YYREEE (reference sequence). This CDR3 comprises 16 residues. The CDR3 DNA reads as TGTACCAGCAGTACGAGACTAGCGGGACACCAAGAGACCCAGTACTTC. It translates to CTSSTRLAGHQETQYF.

The chain links TRBV4-1 to TRBJ2-5; D uncertain. The DNA end favors TRBJ2-7, so the J call may be wrong. The CDR3 extends over 13 amino acids. Looked up from germline, CDR1 is MGHRA and CDR2 is YSYEKL. CDR3 region: CASSPGLYYEQYF. For the CDR3, the DNA is TGCGCCAGCAGCCCGGGTCTTTACTACGAGCAGTACTTC.

V usage is TRBV13 and J usage is TRBJ2-3, with D uncertain. V shed 2 bases and J shed 6 bases, with 18 bases lying between them. Germline-derived CDR1 and CDR2 are PRHDT and FYEKMQ (reference sequence). CDR3 length: 16 amino acids. This CDR3 reads CASSLYGQSLRDTQYF. CDR3 coding DNA: TGTGCCAGCAGCTTATATGGGCAGAGTTTACGCGATACGCAGTATTTT.

The CDR3 is CASSGGTSTDTQYF. The CDR3 DNA reads TGTGCCAGCAGCGGGGGGACTAGCACAGATACGCAGTATTTT. V gene TRBV9 combines with J gene TRBJ2-3; D may be TRBD2 (6 bases). Trimming cost V 3 bases and J 0 bases, with 8 bases left between them. The CDR3 has 14 amino acids. Germline assignment: CDR1 SGDLS and CDR2 YYNGEE.

This chain connects TRBV19 to TRBJ1-6; weak D call: TRBD1 (6 bases). In germline, CDR1 is LNHDA, CDR2 SQIVND (reference sequence). Trimming pared 5 bases from V and 6 bases from J, leaving 11 bases between. This CDR3 contains 14 residues. CDR3 in DNA: TGTGCCAGTAGTTCGACAGGCGTTAATTCACCCCTCCACTTT. Protein product: CASSSTGVNSPLHF.

This chain connects TRBV10-1 to TRBJ2-5; 7 bases align to TRBD1. The germline gives CDR1 WNHNN, CDR2 SYGVQD (reference sequence). The CDR3 has 13 amino acids. The junction had 8 bases not matched to a gene; V was cut back by 9 bases and J by 4 bases. The CDR3 sequence: CASSGGSRETQYF. In nucleotides, the CDR3 is TGCGCCAGTTCAGGGGGTTCGCGAGAGACCCAGTACTTC.

This chain connects TRBV5-1 to TRBJ2-7; no definite D call. Trimming left V 5 bases short and J 0 bases short, with 6 bases between. The CDR3 consists of 12 residues. Per germline, CDR1 SGHRS and CDR2 YFSETQ. This chain's CDR3 is CASSYTSYEQYF. The CDR3 bases are TGCGCCAGCAGTTACACCTCCTACGAGCAGTACTTC.